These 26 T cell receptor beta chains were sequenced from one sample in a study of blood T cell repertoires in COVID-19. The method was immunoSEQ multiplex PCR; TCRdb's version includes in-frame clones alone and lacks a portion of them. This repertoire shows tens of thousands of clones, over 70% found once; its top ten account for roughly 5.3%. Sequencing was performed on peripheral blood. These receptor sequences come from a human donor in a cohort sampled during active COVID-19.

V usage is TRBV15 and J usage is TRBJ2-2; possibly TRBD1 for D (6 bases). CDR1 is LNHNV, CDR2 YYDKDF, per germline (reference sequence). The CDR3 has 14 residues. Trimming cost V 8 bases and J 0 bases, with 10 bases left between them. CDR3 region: CATGEGANTGELFF. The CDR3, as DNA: TGTGCCACCGGTGAGGGGGCGAACACCGGGGAGCTGTTTTTT. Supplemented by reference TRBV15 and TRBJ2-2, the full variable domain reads DAMVIQNPRYQVTQFGKPVTLSCSQTLNHNVMYWYQQKSSQAPKLLFHYYDKDFNNEADTPDNFQSRRPNTSFCFLDIRSPGLGDTAMYLCATGEGANTGELFFGEGSRLTVL.

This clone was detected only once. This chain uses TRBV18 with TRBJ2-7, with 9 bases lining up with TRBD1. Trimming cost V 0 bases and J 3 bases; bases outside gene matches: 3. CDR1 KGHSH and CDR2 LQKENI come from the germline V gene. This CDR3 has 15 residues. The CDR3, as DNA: TGTGCCAGCTCACCACCGGGACAGGGTCTCTACGAGCAGTACTTC. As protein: CASSPPGQGLYEQYF.

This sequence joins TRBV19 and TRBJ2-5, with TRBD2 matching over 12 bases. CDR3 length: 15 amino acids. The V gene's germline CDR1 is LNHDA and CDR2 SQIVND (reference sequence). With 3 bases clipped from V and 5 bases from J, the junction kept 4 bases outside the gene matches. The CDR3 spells CASSMTSGGRETQYF. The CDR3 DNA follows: TGTGCCAGTAGTATGACTAGCGGGGGAAGGGAGACCCAGTACTTC.

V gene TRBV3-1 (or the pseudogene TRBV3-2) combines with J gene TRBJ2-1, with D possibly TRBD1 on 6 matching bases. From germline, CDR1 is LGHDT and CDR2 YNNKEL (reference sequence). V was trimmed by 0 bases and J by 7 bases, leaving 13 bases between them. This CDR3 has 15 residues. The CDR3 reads CASSQDWGQRNEQFF. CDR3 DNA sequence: TGTGCCAGCAGCCAAGACTGGGGGCAACGGAATGAGCAGTTCTTC.

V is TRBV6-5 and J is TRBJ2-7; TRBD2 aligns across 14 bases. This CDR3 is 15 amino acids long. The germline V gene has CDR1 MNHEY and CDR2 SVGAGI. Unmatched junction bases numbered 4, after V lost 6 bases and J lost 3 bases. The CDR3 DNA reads TGTGCCAGCAGCATCGGGACTAGCGGGAGCTACGAGCAGTACTTC. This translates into CASSIGTSGSYEQYF.

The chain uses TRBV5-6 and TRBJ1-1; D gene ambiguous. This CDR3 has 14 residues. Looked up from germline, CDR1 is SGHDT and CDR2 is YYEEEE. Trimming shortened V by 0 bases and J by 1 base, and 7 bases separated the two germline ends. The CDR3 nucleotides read TGTGCCAGCAGCTTGGGGCAGAAGAACACTGAAGCTTTCTTT. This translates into CASSLGQKNTEAFF.

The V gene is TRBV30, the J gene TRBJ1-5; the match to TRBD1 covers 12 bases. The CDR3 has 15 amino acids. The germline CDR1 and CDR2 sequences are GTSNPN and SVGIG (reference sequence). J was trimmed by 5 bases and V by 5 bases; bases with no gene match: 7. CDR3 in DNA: TGTGCCTGGGGGACAGGGGGCCACCCTTATCAGCCCCAGCATTTT. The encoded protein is CAWGTGGHPYQPQHF.

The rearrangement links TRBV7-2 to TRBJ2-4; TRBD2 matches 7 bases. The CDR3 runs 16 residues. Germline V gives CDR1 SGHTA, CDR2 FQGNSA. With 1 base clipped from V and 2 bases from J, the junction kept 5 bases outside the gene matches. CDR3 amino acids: CASSLVGEGTKNIQYF. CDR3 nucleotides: TGTGCCAGCAGCTTAGTAGGGGAGGGAACCAAAAACATTCAGTACTTC.

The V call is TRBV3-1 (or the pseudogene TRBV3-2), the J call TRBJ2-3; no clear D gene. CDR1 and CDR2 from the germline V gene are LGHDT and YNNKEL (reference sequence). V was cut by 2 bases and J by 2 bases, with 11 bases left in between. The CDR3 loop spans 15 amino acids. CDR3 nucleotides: TGTGCCAGCAGCCAATGGCAAAAGAACACAGATACGCAGTATTTT. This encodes CASSQWQKNTDTQYF.

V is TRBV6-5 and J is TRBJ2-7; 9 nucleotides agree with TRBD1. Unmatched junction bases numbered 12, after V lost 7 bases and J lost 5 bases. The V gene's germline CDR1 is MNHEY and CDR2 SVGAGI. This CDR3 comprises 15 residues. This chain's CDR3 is CASNPLQGADNEQYF. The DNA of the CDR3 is TGTGCCAGCAATCCCCTACAGGGGGCAGACAACGAGCAGTACTTC.

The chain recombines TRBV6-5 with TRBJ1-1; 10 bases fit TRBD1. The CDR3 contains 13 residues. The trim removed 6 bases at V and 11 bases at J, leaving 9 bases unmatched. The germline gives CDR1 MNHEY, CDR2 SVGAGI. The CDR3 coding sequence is TGTGCCAGCAGGTCTGACAGGGGGCATGCGGCTTTCTTT. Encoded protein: CASRSDRGHAAFF.

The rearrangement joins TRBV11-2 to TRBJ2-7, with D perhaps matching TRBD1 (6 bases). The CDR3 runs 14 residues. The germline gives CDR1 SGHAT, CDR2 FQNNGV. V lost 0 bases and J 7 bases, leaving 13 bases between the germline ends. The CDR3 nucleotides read TGTGCCAGCAGCTTAGATACGAGGGGGTGGGAGCAGTACTTC. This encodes CASSLDTRGWEQYF.

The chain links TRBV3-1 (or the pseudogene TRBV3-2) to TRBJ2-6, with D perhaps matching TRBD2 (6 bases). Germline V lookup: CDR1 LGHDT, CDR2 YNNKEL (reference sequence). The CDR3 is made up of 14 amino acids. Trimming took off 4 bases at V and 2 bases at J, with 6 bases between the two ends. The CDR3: CASSPGAGANVLTF. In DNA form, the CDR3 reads TGTGCCAGCAGCCCGGGAGCTGGGGCCAACGTCCTGACTTTC.

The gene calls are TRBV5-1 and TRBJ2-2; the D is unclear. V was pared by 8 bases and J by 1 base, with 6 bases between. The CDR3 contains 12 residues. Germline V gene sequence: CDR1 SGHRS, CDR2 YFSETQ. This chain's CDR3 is CASRENTGELFF. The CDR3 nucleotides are TGCGCCAGTCGAGAGAACACCGGGGAGCTGTTTTTT.

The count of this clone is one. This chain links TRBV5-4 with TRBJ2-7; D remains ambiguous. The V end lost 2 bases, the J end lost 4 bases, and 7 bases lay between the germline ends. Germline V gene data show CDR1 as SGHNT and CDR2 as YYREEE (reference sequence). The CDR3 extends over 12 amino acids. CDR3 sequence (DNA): TGTGCCAGCAGCTTTCTTGAGTACGAGCAGTACTTC. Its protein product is CASSFLEYEQYF.

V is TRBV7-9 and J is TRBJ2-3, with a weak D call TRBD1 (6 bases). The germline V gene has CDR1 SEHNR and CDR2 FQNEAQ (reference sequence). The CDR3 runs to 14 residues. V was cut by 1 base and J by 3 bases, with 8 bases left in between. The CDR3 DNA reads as TGTGCCAGCAGCTTAGTAACAGGGACAGATACGCAGTATTTT. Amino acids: CASSLVTGTDTQYF.

DNA of the CDR3: TGTGCCAGCAGCTTAGGTGGTGGGGCAGGAAATCAGCCCCAGCATTTT. This codes for CASSLGGGAGNQPQHF. V and J are TRBV11-2 and TRBJ1-5; a weak D match, TRBD1 (5 bases). From germline, CDR1 is SGHAT and CDR2 FQNNGV. The CDR3 runs to 16 residues. Trimming pared 1 base from V and 4 bases from J, leaving 14 bases between.

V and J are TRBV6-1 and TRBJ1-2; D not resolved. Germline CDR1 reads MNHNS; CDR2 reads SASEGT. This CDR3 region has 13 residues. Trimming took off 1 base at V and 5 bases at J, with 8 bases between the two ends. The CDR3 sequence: CASSEERRYGYTF. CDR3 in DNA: TGTGCCAGCAGTGAAGAACGGAGGTATGGCTACACCTTC.

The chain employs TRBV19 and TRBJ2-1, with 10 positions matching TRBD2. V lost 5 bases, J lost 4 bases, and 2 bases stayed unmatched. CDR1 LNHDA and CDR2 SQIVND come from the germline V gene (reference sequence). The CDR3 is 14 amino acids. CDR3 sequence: CASSLSGGYNEQFF. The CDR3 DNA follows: TGTGCCAGTAGTCTTAGCGGGGGGTACAATGAGCAGTTCTTC.

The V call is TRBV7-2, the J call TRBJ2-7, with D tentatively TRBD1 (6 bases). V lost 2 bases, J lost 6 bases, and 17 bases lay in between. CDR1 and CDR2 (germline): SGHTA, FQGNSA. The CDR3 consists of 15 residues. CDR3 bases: TGTGCCAGCAGCTTACTCGGGACATGGGGCTCCGAGCAGTACTTC. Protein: CASSLLGTWGSEQYF. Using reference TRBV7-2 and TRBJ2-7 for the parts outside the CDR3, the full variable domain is GAGVSQSPSNKVTEKGKDVELRCDPISGHTALYWYRQSLGQGLEFLIYFQGNSAPDKSGLPSDRFSAERTGGSVSTLTIQRTQQEDSAVYLCASSLLGTWGSEQYFGPGTRLTVT.

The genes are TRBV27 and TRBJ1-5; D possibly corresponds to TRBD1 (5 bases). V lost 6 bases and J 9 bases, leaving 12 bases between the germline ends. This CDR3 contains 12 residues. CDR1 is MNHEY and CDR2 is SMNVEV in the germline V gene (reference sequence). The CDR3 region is CASRTFGGPQHF. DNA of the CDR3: TGTGCCAGCAGGACCTTCGGGGGGCCCCAGCATTTT.

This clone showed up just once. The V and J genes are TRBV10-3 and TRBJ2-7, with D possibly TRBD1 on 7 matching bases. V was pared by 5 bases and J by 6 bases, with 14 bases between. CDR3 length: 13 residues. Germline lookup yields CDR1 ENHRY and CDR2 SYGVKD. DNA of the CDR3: TGTGCCATCAGTCAGCCTCAGGGGGGCGAGCAGTACTTC. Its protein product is CAISQPQGGEQYF.

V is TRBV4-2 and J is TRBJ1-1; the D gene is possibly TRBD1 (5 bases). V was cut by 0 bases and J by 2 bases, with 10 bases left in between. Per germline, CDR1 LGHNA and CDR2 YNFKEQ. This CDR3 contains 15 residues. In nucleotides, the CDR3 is TGTGCCAGCAGCCAAGATAGGGGTATAAACACTGAAGCTTTCTTT. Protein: CASSQDRGINTEAFF.

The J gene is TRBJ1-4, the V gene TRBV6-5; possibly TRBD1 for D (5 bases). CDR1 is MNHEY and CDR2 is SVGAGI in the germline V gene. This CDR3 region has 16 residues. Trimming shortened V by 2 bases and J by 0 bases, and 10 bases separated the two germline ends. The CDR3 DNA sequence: TGTGCCAGCAGTTACAGGGGTGGAGCAACTAATGAAAAACTGTTTTTT. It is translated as CASSYRGGATNEKLFF.

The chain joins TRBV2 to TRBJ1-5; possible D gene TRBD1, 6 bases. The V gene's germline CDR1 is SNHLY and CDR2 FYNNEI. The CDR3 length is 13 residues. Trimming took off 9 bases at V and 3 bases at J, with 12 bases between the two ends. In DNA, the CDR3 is TGTGCCAGTGGGGGCAGCGACAATCAGCCCCAGCATTTT. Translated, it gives CASGGSDNQPQHF.

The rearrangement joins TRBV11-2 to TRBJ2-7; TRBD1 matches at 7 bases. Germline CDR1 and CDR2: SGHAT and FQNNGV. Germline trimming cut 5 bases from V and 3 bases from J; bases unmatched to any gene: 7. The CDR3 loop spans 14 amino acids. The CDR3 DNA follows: TGTGCCAGCAGCCCGGCAACAGGGGACTACGAGCAGTACTTC. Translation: CASSPATGDYEQYF. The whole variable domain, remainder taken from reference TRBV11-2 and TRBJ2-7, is EAGVAQSPRYKIIEKRQSVAFWCNPISGHATLYWYQQILGQGPKLLIQFQNNGVVDDSQLPKDRFSAERLKGVDSTLKIQPAKLEDSAVYLCASSPATGDYEQYFGPGTRLTVT.